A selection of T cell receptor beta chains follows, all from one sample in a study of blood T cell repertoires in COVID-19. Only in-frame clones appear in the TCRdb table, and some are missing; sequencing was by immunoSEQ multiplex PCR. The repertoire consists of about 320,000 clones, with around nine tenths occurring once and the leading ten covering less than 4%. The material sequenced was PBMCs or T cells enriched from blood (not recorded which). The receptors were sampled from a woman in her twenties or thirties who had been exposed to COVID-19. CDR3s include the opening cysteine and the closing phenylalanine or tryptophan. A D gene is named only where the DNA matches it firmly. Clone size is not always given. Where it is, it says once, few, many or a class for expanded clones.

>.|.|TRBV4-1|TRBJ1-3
CASSRTGRTGNTIYF
TGCGCCAGCAGTCGGACCGGGAGGACTGGAAACACCATATATTTT
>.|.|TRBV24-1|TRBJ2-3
CATRGVGDTQYF
TGTGCCACCCGCGGGGTCGGAGATACGCAGTATTTT
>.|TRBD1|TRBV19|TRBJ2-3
CASSESGTGADTQYF
TGTGCCAGTAGTGAATCCGGGACAGGGGCCGATACGCAGTATTTT
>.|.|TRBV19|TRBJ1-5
CASWTEGAQPQHF
TGTGCCAGCTGGACGGAGGGCGCCCAGCCCCAGCATTTT
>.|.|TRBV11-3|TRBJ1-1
CASSRGRNTEAFF
TGTGCCAGCTCGCGGGGGAGGAACACTGAAGCTTTCTTT
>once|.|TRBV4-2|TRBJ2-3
CASSQDPGSTDTQYF
TGTGCCAGCAGCCAAGATCCCGGGAGCACAGATACGCAGTATTTT
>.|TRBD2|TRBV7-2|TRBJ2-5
CASSLVRVAGGKSETQYF
TGTGCCAGCAGCTTAGTGCGCGTAGCGGGGGGGAAATCGGAGACCCAGTACTTC
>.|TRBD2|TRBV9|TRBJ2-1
CASSVFSGDYNEQFF
TGTGCCAGCAGCGTTTTTAGCGGGGACTACAATGAGCAGTTCTTC
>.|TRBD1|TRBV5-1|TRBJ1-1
CASSFEGGVSTEAFF
TGCGCCAGCAGCTTTGAAGGGGGCGTCTCCACTGAAGCTTTCTTT
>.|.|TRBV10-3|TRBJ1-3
CAISFGTPRGGNTIYF
TGTGCCATCAGTTTTGGGACACCCAGGGGAGGAAACACCATATATTTT
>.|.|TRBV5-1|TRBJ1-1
CASSLARDSEAFF
TGCGCCAGCAGCTTGGCCAGAGACAGTGAAGCTTTCTTT
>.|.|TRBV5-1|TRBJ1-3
CASSLQGDMNTIYF
TGCGCCAGCAGCTTACAAGGTGACATGAACACCATATATTTT